What follows is one T cell receptor beta chain and its context. Its antigen is not known. Germline CDR1 SGHDN, CDR2 FVKESK. CDR3 length: 15 residues. V lost 2 bases and J lost 4, with 12 bases in between. The data are from a study of radiotherapy plus CTLA-4 blockade in lung cancer. The overall study: Disease control was achieved by 31% of patients, and objective responses by more than 15%. Findings of the study overall: In blood, early T cell clone dynamics reportedly predicted response best, together with interferon-beta. Expansion of tumor-derived TCR clones was observed in blood after radiotherapy plus ipilimumab.

Sequencing used immunoSEQ multiplex PCR; TCRdb keeps in-frame clones, though not all of them. This sample carries more than 25,000 clones, around 79% of them seen once, and the ten largest clones take roughly 7.2%. The starting material was peripheral blood, obtained from a patient treated with radiotherapy plus ipilimumab. The source of this sequence is a human donor with non-small cell lung cancer who had stable disease on radiotherapy plus ipilimumab. The V and J genes are TRBV14 and TRBJ1-3, with D perhaps TRBD1 (6 bases). The CDR3 sequence: CASSQSQGTGNTIYF. Here the CDR3 DNA reads TGTGCCAGCAGCCAATCCCAGGGGACCGGAAACACCATATATTTT.